A single sample gave rise to the 31 T cell receptor beta chains below, sequenced in a study of shared clonotypes between healthy human individuals. TCRdb's copy holds only in-frame clones and misses some; the assay was immunoSEQ multiplex PCR. The data show about 460,000 clones, with roughly 80% seen just once and 12% held by the top ten. Sequenced material: PBMCs. The receptors originated from a woman aged 40-49 years in good health. Some clones in this sample may be carry-over from other donors' samples.

V usage is TRBV7-6 and J usage is TRBJ1-2; D gene ambiguous. The CDR3 is 12 residues long. Germline CDR1 reads SGHVS; CDR2 reads FNYEAQ. Trimming cost V 5 bases and J 6 bases, with 10 bases left between them. The CDR3 nucleotides are TGTGCCAGCAGCCCCGGGTGGGATGGCTACACCTTC. Its translation: CASSPGWDGYTF.

The CDR3 region has the DNA TGTGCCAGCAGCTTAGGGTTGGGGGATGAGCAGTTCTTC. Its translation is CASSLGLGDEQFF. The chain has TRBV7-2 and TRBJ2-1; D assignment may be TRBD1 or TRBD2 (5 bases each). In germline, CDR1 is SGHTA, CDR2 FQGNSA. Trimming shortened V by 1 base and J by 8 bases, and 9 bases separated the two germline ends. The CDR3 totals 13 residues.

Turning to this clone: Since a far larger clone is one base different, this is likely a read error. Other DNA sequences in this specimen translate into the identical CDR3. The rearrangement links TRBV19 to TRBJ1-2; 9 nucleotides match TRBD1. V shed 6 bases and J 2 bases; nucleotides not matched to a gene: 10. This CDR3 comprises 16 residues. Germline V gene lookup returns CDR1 LNHDA and CDR2 SQIVND (reference sequence). For the CDR3, the DNA is TGTGCCAGTAGGCCTGTGCGGGACAGGGACAACTATGGCTACACCTTC. Translated: CASRPVRDRDNYGYTF.

This clone was picked up one time. A far larger clone is one base from this, pointing to a likely read error. The chain joins TRBV27 to TRBJ1-5; no clear D gene. The CDR3 spans 13 residues. Germline V gene sequence: CDR1 MNHEY, CDR2 SMNVEV (reference sequence). The CDR3 loop is CVSTGNSNQPQHF. CDR3 DNA sequence: TGTGTCAGCACCGGAAATAGCAATCAGCCCCAGCATTTT.

In its sample, this clone was seen a few times. This chain links TRBV5-6 with TRBJ2-5; perhaps TRBD1 as D (6 bases). The J call may be wrong; the DNA end is better matched by TRBJ2-7. This CDR3 is 14 amino acids long. Germline CDR1 is SGHDT and CDR2 is YYEEEE. The CDR3 DNA sequence: TGTGCCAGCAGCTGGGGGCGAGTGCCTGGCGAGCAGTACTTC. It specifies CASSWGRVPGEQYF.

The J gene is TRBJ1-2, the V gene TRBV28; unclear D gene. V was clipped by 2 bases and J by 1 base, with 5 bases between them. CDR1 and CDR2 from the germline V gene are MDHEN and SYDVKM. This CDR3 contains 13 residues. The CDR3 coding sequence is TGTGCCAGCAGTTTAACTGATAACTATGGCTACACCTTC. This codes for CASSLTDNYGYTF.

The chain is built from TRBV29-1 and TRBJ2-5; D unresolved. V gave up 3 bases and J gave up 5 bases, with 19 bases separating them. Germline lookup yields CDR1 SQVTM and CDR2 ANQGSEA. The CDR3 covers 15 residues. In DNA, the CDR3 is TGCAGCGTTGAGTCCGGATGGACCCTTGGGGAGACCCAGTACTTC. It yields the protein CSVESGWTLGETQYF.

The J gene is TRBJ2-7, the V gene TRBV2; D may be TRBD1 or TRBD2 (5 bases each). CDR3 length: 15 amino acids. The ends were cut back, 1 base at V and 0 bases at J, with 10 bases in the middle. Germline V gene lookup returns CDR1 SNHLY and CDR2 FYNNEI. The CDR3 DNA reads TGTGCCAGCAGTGAAGAGGTCGGGACCTCCTACGAGCAGTACTTC. This translates into CASSEEVGTSYEQYF.

The gene calls are TRBV5-6 and TRBJ1-2, with TRBD1 as a possible D gene (5 bases). CDR1 and CDR2 (germline): SGHDT, YYEEEE. V lost 2 bases, J lost 4 bases, and 15 bases lay in between. The CDR3 has 15 residues. Here the CDR3 reads CASSFSDRDLYGYTF. CDR3 sequence (DNA): TGTGCCAGCAGCTTCAGCGACAGAGACCTCTATGGCTACACCTTC.

The V call is TRBV2, the J call TRBJ2-7; 12 bases are a match to TRBD2. Germline V gene lookup returns CDR1 SNHLY and CDR2 FYNNEI. The V gene end was trimmed by 6 bases and the J gene end by 5 bases; junction bases not matched to a gene: 8. The CDR3 runs to 15 residues. The CDR3 DNA sequence: TGTGCCAGCAGAAGACTAGCGGGAGATTCCCACGAGCAGTACTTC. Amino acid sequence: CASRRLAGDSHEQYF.

CDR3 sequence: CASSLYTSVNEQFF. The CDR3 DNA is TGCGCCAGCAGCTTGTATACTAGCGTCAATGAGCAGTTCTTC. The chain links TRBV5-1 to TRBJ2-1; 7 positions agree with TRBD2. The CDR3 has 14 residues. The V gene's germline CDR1 is SGHRS and CDR2 YFSETQ. V lost 1 base and J lost 6; bases outside the gene matches: 4.

This clone was counted once. A far larger clone is only one base removed, so a read error is likely. V usage is TRBV4-2 and J usage is TRBJ2-3, with 12 bases that match TRBD2. CDR1 LGHNA and CDR2 YNFKEQ come from the germline V gene. V gave up 0 bases and J gave up 7 bases; unmatched junction bases: 8. This CDR3 contains 17 residues. The CDR3 DNA reads as TGTGCCAGCAGCCAAGATACTAGCGGGGGGTTGGTAAATACGCAGTATTTT. Translation gives CASSQDTSGGLVNTQYF.

This clone was observed a few times. This likely came from a read error, as a far larger clone is one base away. V usage is TRBV30 and J usage is TRBJ2-5; D gene uncertain. This CDR3 is 15 amino acids long. Germline V gene data show CDR1 as GTSNPN and CDR2 as SVGIG (reference sequence). CDR3 in DNA: TGTGCCTGGAGTCAATTAGTGGGGTATCAAGAGACCCGGTACTTC. Translating it yields CAWSQLVGYQETRYF. The full variable domain, in which reference TRBV30 and TRBJ2-5 provide the parts outside the CDR3, is SQTIHQWPATLVQPVGSPLSLECTVEGTSNPNLYWYRQAAGRGLQLLFYSVGIGQISSEVPQNLSASRPQDRQFILSSKKLLLSDSGFYLCAWSQLVGYQETRYFGPGTRLLVL.

This clone was observed many times. The gene calls are TRBV15 and TRBJ2-6; no definite D call. Germline V CDR1 and CDR2: LNHNV, YYDKDF (reference sequence). The CDR3 spans 15 residues. The V end was cut by 6 bases, the J end by 0 bases, with 9 bases between. Here the CDR3 reads CATSGDTSGANVLTF. In DNA form, the CDR3 reads TGTGCCACCAGTGGAGACACCTCTGGGGCCAACGTCCTGACTTTC.

The chain carries TRBV7-6 and TRBJ1-5; D is undetermined. V lost 8 bases and J 2 bases, leaving 7 bases between the germline ends. Germline V gene lookup returns CDR1 SGHVS and CDR2 FNYEAQ. The CDR3 is made up of 12 amino acids. CDR3 protein: CASYKGNQPQHF. The CDR3 DNA reads as TGTGCCAGCTACAAGGGCAATCAGCCCCAGCATTTT.

There are a few counts of this clone. The chain employs TRBV4-2 and TRBJ1-1; D is unresolved. Between the trimmed V and J ends, which lost 0 bases and 3 bases, there was a span of 11 bases. The CDR3 spans 15 residues. CDR1 and CDR2 from the germline V gene are LGHNA and YNFKEQ. The CDR3 DNA reads TGTGCCAGCAGCCAAGACCCGGACGGTTACACTGAAGCTTTCTTT. Its protein is CASSQDPDGYTEAFF.

The J gene is TRBJ2-7, the V gene TRBV28; 9 bases fit TRBD1. V was clipped by 5 bases and J by 2 bases; unmatched bases: 7. From germline, CDR1 is MDHEN and CDR2 SYDVKM. The CDR3 is made up of 15 amino acids. The CDR3 bases are TGTGCCAGCAGTACCGCCGGGACAGGGACCTACGAGCAGTACTTC. Protein product: CASSTAGTGTYEQYF.

The chain employs TRBV5-5 and TRBJ2-7, with D maybe TRBD1 (6 bases). Germline CDR1 and CDR2: SGHKS and YYEKEE (reference sequence). This CDR3 has 14 amino acids. Trimming removed 0 bases at V and 7 bases at J, with 14 bases between. The CDR3 reads CASSLGTALGEQYF. The CDR3 nucleotides read TGTGCCAGCAGCTTGGGGACAGCGCTTGGGGAGCAGTACTTC.

Of note for this clone: This may be a read error, as it is one base from a much larger clone. The rearrangement joins TRBV4-2 to TRBJ2-3, with 9 bases identical to TRBD2. Per germline, CDR1 LGHNA and CDR2 YNFKEQ. CDR3 length: 17 amino acids. V lost 1 base, J lost 6 bases, and 11 bases stayed unmatched. The CDR3 protein is CASSQATAGGGGDTQYF. As DNA, the CDR3 is TGTGCCAGCAGCCAAGCAACAGCGGGAGGAGGGGGCGATACGCAGTATTTT.

This clone was detected only once. The chain combines TRBV2 with TRBJ2-2; tentatively, D is TRBD2 (5 bases). CDR1 is SNHLY, CDR2 FYNNEI, per germline. The germline V and J ends were trimmed by 5 bases and 5 bases, with 12 bases remaining between them. This CDR3 comprises 14 residues. CDR3 loop: CASSTSWRTGELFF. The CDR3 coding sequence is TGTGCCAGCAGTACCTCGTGGAGGACCGGGGAGCTGTTTTTT.

The gene calls are TRBV2 and TRBJ2-3, with unresolved D. Per the germline V gene, CDR1 is SNHLY and CDR2 is FYNNEI. Between the trimmed V and J ends, which lost 8 bases and 0 bases, there was a span of 12 bases. The CDR3 loop spans 14 amino acids. Here the CDR3 DNA reads TGTGCCAGCCGGATGTTAACTAGCACAGATACGCAGTATTTT. It encodes CASRMLTSTDTQYF.

This clone was observed many times. Other nucleotide sequences in the sample specify the same CDR3. The rearrangement links TRBV9 to TRBJ2-7; 10 bases are shared with TRBD2. With 0 bases clipped from V and 4 bases from J, the junction kept 4 bases outside the gene matches. From germline, CDR1 is SGDLS and CDR2 YYNGEE. This CDR3 region has 15 residues. CDR3 DNA sequence: TGTGCCAGCAGCGTAGGGCTAGCGGGAGCATACGAGCAGTACTTC. Amino acid sequence: CASSVGLAGAYEQYF. Combining the CDR3 with reference TRBV9 and TRBJ2-7 gives the whole variable domain DSGVTQTPKHLITATGQRVTLRCSPRSGDLSVYWYQQSLDQGLQFLIQYYNGEERAKGNILERFSAQQFPDLHSELNLSSLELGDSALYFCASSVGLAGAYEQYFGPGTRLTVT.

A few counts support this clone. The gene calls are TRBV2 and TRBJ1-2; no clear D. Trimming took 3 bases from V and 4 from J, leaving 18 bases between them. Per germline, CDR1 SNHLY and CDR2 FYNNEI. The CDR3 consists of 16 residues. The CDR3 protein is CASSEGGGGPIYGYTF. The CDR3 region has the DNA TGTGCCAGCAGTGAGGGCGGAGGCGGCCCGATCTATGGCTACACCTTC.

This clone was detected a few times. It may be a read error: a sequence one base away is much more abundant. The chain is built from TRBV28 and TRBJ2-3, with TRBD2 identical over 10 bases. Germline lookup yields CDR1 MDHEN and CDR2 SYDVKM. The CDR3 consists of 19 residues. CDR3 region: CVSSLPSGRVVDGTDTQYF. As DNA, the CDR3 is TGTGTCAGCAGTTTACCGAGCGGGAGGGTGGTCGACGGCACAGATACGCAGTATTTT. Full variable domain (missing parts from reference TRBV28 and TRBJ2-3): DVKVTQSSRYLVKRTGEKVFLECVQDMDHENMFWYRQDPGLGLRLIYFSYDVKMKEKGDIPEGYSVSREKKERFSLILESASTNQTSMYLCVSSLPSGRVVDGTDTQYFGPGTRLTVL.

Concerning this clone itself: The same CDR3 also results from other DNA sequences found in this sample. The V gene is TRBV18, the J gene TRBJ2-2, with D maybe TRBD1 (6 bases). CDR3 size: 14 residues. Germline loops: CDR1 KGHSH, CDR2 LQKENI. The germline V and J ends were trimmed by 3 bases and 1 base, with 6 bases remaining between them. CDR3 sequence (DNA): TGTGCCAGCTCACCGGGACAGAACACCGGGGAGCTGTTTTTT. Translation: CASSPGQNTGELFF. Drawing the rest from reference TRBV18 and TRBJ2-2, the complete variable domain is NAGVMQNPRHLVRRRGQEARLRCSPMKGHSHVYWYRQLPEEGLKFMVYLQKENIIDESGMPKERFSAEFPKEGPSILRIQQVVRGDSAAYFCASSPGQNTGELFFGEGSRLTVL.

This chain uses TRBV30 with TRBJ1-2; tentatively, D is TRBD1 (6 bases). The CDR3 loop spans 14 amino acids. Per germline, CDR1 GTSNPN and CDR2 SVGIG (reference sequence). Trimming cost V 0 bases and J 7 bases, with 15 bases left between them. The CDR3 here is CAWSVLVGGTGYTF. The DNA for the CDR3 is TGTGCCTGGAGTGTACTAGTCGGGGGCACTGGCTACACCTTC.

This clone showed up just once. V and J are TRBV29-1 and TRBJ1-3, with a tentative D call TRBD1 (5 bases). This CDR3 has 12 residues. Trimming cost V 7 bases and J 8 bases, with 15 bases left between them. Germline lookup yields CDR1 SQVTM and CDR2 ANQGSEA. Written as DNA, the CDR3 is TGCAGCGCTCAGGGTAACGGGGACACCATATATTTT. Translated, it gives CSAQGNGDTIYF.

This clone was detected ten times or more. The chain carries TRBV5-4 and TRBJ2-7; 7 bases align to TRBD2. V gave up 0 bases and J gave up 4 bases; unmatched junction bases: 13. CDR3 size: 17 residues. Germline V lookup: CDR1 SGHNT, CDR2 YYREEE (reference sequence). The CDR3: CASSLGGGSLTWYEQYF. The CDR3 bases are TGTGCCAGCAGCTTGGGTGGCGGGAGTCTAACGTGGTACGAGCAGTACTTC.

This clone was recorded only once. The chain is built from TRBV9 and TRBJ1-5; perhaps TRBD1 as D (5 bases). The CDR3 runs to 14 residues. Trimming removed 7 bases from V and 3 bases from J, with 14 bases in between. Germline CDR1 reads SGDLS; CDR2 reads YYNGEE. The CDR3 DNA follows: TGTGCCAGCGGCCCCCGGGGCTCCAATCAGCCCCAGCATTTT. Encoded protein: CASGPRGSNQPQHF.

The rearrangement links TRBV7-3 to TRBJ2-5, with no clear D. This CDR3 region has 11 residues. CDR1 is SGHTA, CDR2 FQGTGA, per germline. Trimming left V 4 bases short and J 1 base short, with 1 base between. The CDR3 DNA reads as TGTGCCAGCAGCTCCCAAGAGACCCAGTACTTC. Encoded protein: CASSSQETQYF.

This clone has more than one count but fewer than ten. Given a much more abundant clone one base away, this may be a read error. This chain connects TRBV2 to TRBJ2-3; D gene uncertain. Trimming took 3 bases from V and 10 from J, leaving 8 bases between them. This CDR3 region has 11 residues. The germline V gene encodes CDR1 SNHLY and CDR2 FYNNEI. Here the CDR3 DNA reads TGTGCCAGCAGTGAGGAGTTTGCGCAGTATTTT. It encodes CASSEEFAQYF.